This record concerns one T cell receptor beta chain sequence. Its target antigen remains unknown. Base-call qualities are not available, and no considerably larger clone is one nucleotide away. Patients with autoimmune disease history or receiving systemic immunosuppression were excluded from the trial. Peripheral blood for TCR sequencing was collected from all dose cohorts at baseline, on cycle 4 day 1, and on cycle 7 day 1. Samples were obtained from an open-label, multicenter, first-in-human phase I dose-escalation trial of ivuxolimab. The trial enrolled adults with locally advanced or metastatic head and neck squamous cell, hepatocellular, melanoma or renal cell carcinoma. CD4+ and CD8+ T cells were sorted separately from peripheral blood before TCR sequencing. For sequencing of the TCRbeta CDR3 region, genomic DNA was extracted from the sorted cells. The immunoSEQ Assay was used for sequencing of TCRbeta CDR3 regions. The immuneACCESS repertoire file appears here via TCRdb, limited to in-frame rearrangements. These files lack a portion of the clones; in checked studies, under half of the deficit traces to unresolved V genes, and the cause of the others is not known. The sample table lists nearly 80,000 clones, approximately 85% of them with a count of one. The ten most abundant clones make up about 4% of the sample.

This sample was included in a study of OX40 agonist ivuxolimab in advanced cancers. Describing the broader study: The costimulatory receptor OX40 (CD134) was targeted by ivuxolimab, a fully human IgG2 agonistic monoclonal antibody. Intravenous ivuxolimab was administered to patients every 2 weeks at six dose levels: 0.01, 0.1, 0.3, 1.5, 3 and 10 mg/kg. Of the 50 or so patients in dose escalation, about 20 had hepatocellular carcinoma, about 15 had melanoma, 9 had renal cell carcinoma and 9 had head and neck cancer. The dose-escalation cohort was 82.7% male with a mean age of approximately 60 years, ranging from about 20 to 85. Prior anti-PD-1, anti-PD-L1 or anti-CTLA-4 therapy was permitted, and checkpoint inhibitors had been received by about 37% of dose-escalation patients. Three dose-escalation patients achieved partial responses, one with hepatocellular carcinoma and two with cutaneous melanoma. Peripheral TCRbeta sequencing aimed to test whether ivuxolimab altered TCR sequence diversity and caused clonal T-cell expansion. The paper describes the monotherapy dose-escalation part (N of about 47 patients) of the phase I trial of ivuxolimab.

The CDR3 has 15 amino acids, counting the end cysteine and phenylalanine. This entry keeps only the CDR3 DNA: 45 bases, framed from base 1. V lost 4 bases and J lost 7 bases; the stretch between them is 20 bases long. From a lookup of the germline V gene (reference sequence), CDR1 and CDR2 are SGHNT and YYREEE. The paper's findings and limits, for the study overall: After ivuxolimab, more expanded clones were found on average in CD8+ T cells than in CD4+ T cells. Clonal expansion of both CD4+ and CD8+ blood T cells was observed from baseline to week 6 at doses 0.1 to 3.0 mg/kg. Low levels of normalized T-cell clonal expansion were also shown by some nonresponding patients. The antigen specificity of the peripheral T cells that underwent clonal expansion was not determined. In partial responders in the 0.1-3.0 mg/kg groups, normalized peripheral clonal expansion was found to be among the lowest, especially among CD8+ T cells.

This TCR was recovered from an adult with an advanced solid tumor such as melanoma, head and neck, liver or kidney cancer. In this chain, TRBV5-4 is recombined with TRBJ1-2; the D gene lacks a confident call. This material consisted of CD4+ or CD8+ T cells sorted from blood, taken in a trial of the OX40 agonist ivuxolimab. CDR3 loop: CASSTRRASERGYTF. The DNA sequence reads TGTGCCAGCAGCACCCGCCGCGCATCCGAGCGTGGCTACACCTTC.